This T cell receptor beta chain originates from a study of shared clonotypes between healthy human individuals. This table comes from immunoSEQ multiplex PCR, and its TCRdb copy is limited to in-frame clones, with some not included. The table lists 2 million to 3 million clones, over 85% of them singletons. Germline V gene lookup returns CDR1 MNHEY and CDR2 SVGAGI. The CDR3 loop spans 11 amino acids. V dropped 6 bases and J dropped 5 bases, with 8 bases sitting between them. Turning to this clone: At the DNA level, this CDR3 is encoded by other sequences in the same sample as well.

The sequence came from a young man in good health. Source material: naive CD4+ T cells sorted from blood. Documented subset: CD45RA+ positively selected. The rearrangement uses TRBV6-5 and TRBJ2-7; D gene uncertain. This chain's CDR3 is CASRGLNEQYF. CDR3 coding DNA: TGTGCCAGCAGAGGGTTGAACGAGCAGTACTTC.